One and the same sample provided the 21 T cell receptor beta chains below, sequenced in a study of OX40 agonist ivuxolimab in advanced cancers. Assay: immunoSEQ multiplex PCR; the TCRdb copy retains only in-frame clones and omits some. The table lists about 55,000 clones, roughly 90% of them singletons, with about 7% in the top ten. The specimen comprised CD4+ or CD8+ T cells sorted from blood, sampled in a trial of the OX40 agonist ivuxolimab. These receptors were taken from an adult with an advanced solid tumor such as melanoma, head and neck, liver or kidney cancer.

The chain has TRBV7-3 and TRBJ1-3; the match to TRBD1 covers 8 bases. The CDR3 is 15 amino acids. J gave up 0 bases and V 5 bases, and 3 bases lay outside the gene matches. CDR1 is SGHTA, CDR2 FQGTGA, per germline. CDR3 residues: CASSQDRASGNTIYF. CDR3 in DNA: TGTGCCAGCAGCCAGGACAGGGCCTCTGGAAACACCATATATTTT.

J is TRBJ2-2 and V is TRBV2; possible D gene TRBD2, 6 bases. The CDR3 is made up of 14 amino acids. Trimming left V 8 bases short and J 5 bases short, with 15 bases between. Germline V gene sequence: CDR1 SNHLY, CDR2 FYNNEI. CDR3 sequence: CASCGAGRTGELFF. CDR3 bases: TGTGCCAGCTGCGGGGCAGGGAGGACCGGGGAGCTGTTTTTT.

In its sample, this clone was seen a few times. The rearrangement joins TRBV27 to TRBJ2-1, with D unresolved. The CDR3 contains 13 residues. Deletions cut 5 bases from V and 10 bases from J, with 15 bases between. Germline V gene sequence: CDR1 MNHEY, CDR2 SMNVEV (reference sequence). In DNA, the CDR3 is TGTGCCAGCAGTGCGTCCGGGTCAAGGGAGCAGTTCTTC. Residues: CASSASGSREQFF.

This chain connects TRBV14 to TRBJ2-7, with D uncertain. V lost 4 bases to trimming and J lost 7 bases, with 8 bases between them. The CDR3 sequence is 11 residues long. The germline V gene has CDR1 SGHDN and CDR2 FVKESK. In DNA form, the CDR3 reads TGTGCCAGCAGCCGCGGACGGGAGCAGTACTTC. Encoded protein: CASSRGREQYF.

The CDR3 nucleotides read TGTGCCAGCAGCTTGGCTCCAGTACGGGGGGTAGATACGCAGTATTTT. As protein: CASSLAPVRGVDTQYF. This chain links TRBV5-6 with TRBJ2-3; 7 bases align to TRBD2. Losses at the gene ends were 0 bases for V and 5 bases for J; bases not matched to a gene: 9. The germline V gene encodes CDR1 SGHDT and CDR2 YYEEEE. CDR3 length: 16 amino acids.

The chain combines TRBV28 with TRBJ2-3; a possible D gene is TRBD2 (5 bases). V dropped 5 bases and J dropped 8 bases, with 14 bases sitting between them. The CDR3 spans 13 residues. The V gene's germline CDR1 is MDHEN and CDR2 SYDVKM. CDR3 in amino acids: CASSPGYSGTQYF. DNA for the CDR3: TGTGCCAGCAGTCCGGGCTACAGCGGTACGCAGTATTTT.

This clone was counted a single time. The chain is built from TRBV28 and TRBJ2-1; 7 bases map to TRBD2. The V segment lost 3 bases and the J segment 15 bases; nucleotides outside the gene matches: 8. This CDR3 spans 12 amino acids. Germline CDR1 reads MDHEN; CDR2 reads SYDVKM. The CDR3 here is CASSLMRREWFF. Written as DNA, the CDR3 is TGTGCCAGCAGTTTGATGAGGCGGGAGTGGTTCTTC.

The chain links TRBV7-3 to TRBJ1-1; weak D call: TRBD1 (5 bases). The V gene lost 3 bases and the J gene lost 4 bases, with 9 bases spanning the gap. The CDR3 runs to 13 residues. Per the germline V gene, CDR1 is SGHTA and CDR2 is FQGTGA. The chain's CDR3 is CASSFDSRTEAFF. In nucleotides, the CDR3 is TGTGCCAGCAGCTTCGACAGTCGCACTGAAGCTTTCTTT. Drawing the rest from reference TRBV7-3 and TRBJ1-1, the complete variable domain is GAGVSQTPSNKVTEKGKYVELRCDPISGHTALYWYRQSLGQGPEFLIYFQGTGAADDSGLPNDRFFAVRPEGSVSTLKIQRTERGDSAVYLCASSFDSRTEAFFGQGTRLTVV.

The gene calls are TRBV9 and TRBJ2-2, with 9 bases aligning to TRBD1. J was trimmed by 4 bases and V by 4 bases; bases with no gene match: 5. The CDR3 runs to 15 residues. CDR1 is SGDLS, CDR2 YYNGEE, per germline. The CDR3 DNA follows: TGTGCCAGCAGCTGGGACAGGGCAAGCACCGGGGAGCTGTTTTTT. Amino acid sequence: CASSWDRASTGELFF.

This sequence joins TRBV27 and TRBJ2-1; either TRBD1 or TRBD2 may supply D (5 bases each). This CDR3 spans 14 amino acids. Germline V CDR1 and CDR2: MNHEY, SMNVEV (reference sequence). V lost 3 bases and J lost 9, with 15 bases in between. CDR3 sequence (DNA): TGTGCCAGCAGTTTTGGGACGTGGATCTCTGAGCAGTTCTTC. It codes for CASSFGTWISEQFF.

The rearrangement joins TRBV30 to TRBJ2-7, with D possibly TRBD1 on 6 matching bases. The CDR3 has 12 amino acids. Trimming left V 4 bases short and J 3 bases short, with 10 bases between. Per the germline V gene, CDR1 is GTSNPN and CDR2 is SVGIG (reference sequence). CDR3 region: CAWTQGGYEQYF. CDR3 DNA: TGTGCCTGGACGCAAGGGGGCTACGAGCAGTACTTC.

This clone appeared a single time. The gene calls are TRBV5-1 and TRBJ2-5; possibly TRBD1 or TRBD2 for D (6 bases each). The CDR3 consists of 14 residues. V was clipped by 3 bases and J by 4 bases, with 13 bases between them. Germline CDR1 and CDR2: SGHRS and YFSETQ. CDR3 residues: CASSSGGLGETQYF. CDR3 nucleotides: TGCGCCAGCAGCTCCGGGGGCCTCGGAGAGACCCAGTACTTC. Combining the CDR3 with reference TRBV5-1 and TRBJ2-5 gives the whole variable domain KAGVTQTPRYLIKTRGQQVTLSCSPISGHRSVSWYQQTPGQGLQFLFEYFSETQRNKGNFPGRFSGRQFSNSRSEMNVSTLELGDSALYLCASSSGGLGETQYFGPGTRLLVL.

The chain combines TRBV7-8 with TRBJ2-3; D is undetermined. The CDR3 has 14 amino acids. Germline V lookup: CDR1 SGHVS, CDR2 FQNEAQ. Trimming stripped 2 bases from V and 2 bases from J, with 8 bases between. This CDR3 reads CASSLRLITDTQYF. CDR3 nucleotide sequence: TGTGCCAGCAGCTTAAGGCTCATCACAGATACGCAGTATTTT.

The gene calls are TRBV7-9 and TRBJ2-1; D is undetermined. V was cut by 5 bases and J by 4 bases, with 6 bases left in between. Per the germline V gene, CDR1 is SEHNR and CDR2 is FQNEAQ (reference sequence). The CDR3 has 12 residues. The CDR3: CASSPSYNEQFF. The CDR3 DNA reads TGTGCCAGCAGCCCAAGTTACAATGAGCAGTTCTTC.

This chain connects TRBV9 to TRBJ2-1, with D possibly being TRBD2 (5 bases). The V gene's germline CDR1 is SGDLS and CDR2 YYNGEE. CDR3 length equals 13 residues. V was clipped by 0 bases and J by 8 bases, with 9 bases between them. The CDR3 bases are TGTGCCAGCAGCGTAGCGGGATCACATGAGCAGTTCTTC. Protein: CASSVAGSHEQFF.

V is TRBV5-4 and J is TRBJ2-7; no firm D call. The CDR3 consists of 15 residues. Per germline, CDR1 SGHNT and CDR2 YYREEE (reference sequence). The V end was cut by 0 bases, the J end by 2 bases, with 12 bases between. This chain's CDR3 is CASSLGHPSPYEQYF. Here the CDR3 DNA reads TGTGCCAGCAGCTTGGGACACCCGAGCCCCTACGAGCAGTACTTC. The variable domain in full, completed from reference TRBV5-4 and TRBJ2-7, reads ETGVTQSPTHLIKTRGQQVTLRCSSQSGHNTVSWYQQALGQGPQFIFQYYREEENGRGNFPPRFSGLQFPNYSSELNVNALELDDSALYLCASSLGHPSPYEQYFGPGTRLTVT.

V usage is TRBV5-4 and J usage is TRBJ2-7; no clear D gene. The CDR3 has 13 residues. V shed 3 bases and J shed 4 bases, with 11 bases lying between them. In germline, CDR1 is SGHNT, CDR2 YYREEE (reference sequence). As DNA, the CDR3 is TGTGCCAGCAGCTCCCCTTCTCTGTACGAGCAGTACTTC. Protein sequence: CASSSPSLYEQYF.

The chain combines TRBV11-3 with TRBJ2-1, with 7 bases aligning to TRBD2. The CDR3 loop spans 15 amino acids. Per germline, CDR1 SGHNT and CDR2 YENEEA. Unmatched junction bases numbered 12, after V lost 8 bases and J lost 5 bases. DNA for the CDR3: TGTGCCAGCGGCCGCACTAGCGTGGGGAACAATGAGCAGTTCTTC. This sequence encodes CASGRTSVGNNEQFF.

The J gene is TRBJ2-7, the V gene TRBV2; 7 bases agree with TRBD1. The germline V gene has CDR1 SNHLY and CDR2 FYNNEI. The V and J ends lost 7 bases and 4 bases, in that order; junction bases with no gene match: 10. There are 14 residues in the CDR3. CDR3 sequence: CASNTGVTGYEQYF. DNA of the CDR3: TGTGCCAGCAACACAGGGGTGACCGGATACGAGCAGTACTTC. Using reference TRBV2 and TRBJ2-7 for the parts outside the CDR3, the full variable domain is EPEVTQTPSHQVTQMGQEVILRCVPISNHLYFYWYRQILGQKVEFLVSFYNNEISEKSEIFDDQFSVERPDGSNFTLKIRSTKLEDSAMYFCASNTGVTGYEQYFGPGTRLTVT.

V is TRBV6-5 and J is TRBJ1-5; D might be TRBD1 (6 bases). Deletions cut 6 bases from V and 5 bases from J, with 11 bases between. Per germline, CDR1 MNHEY and CDR2 SVGAGI. There are 13 residues in the CDR3. DNA of the CDR3: TGTGCCAGCAGGACAGGTACCCATCAGCCCCAGCATTTT. Translating it yields CASRTGTHQPQHF.

The chain joins TRBV5-1 to TRBJ2-3; the D gene could be TRBD1 or TRBD2 (5 bases each). Germline CDR1 and CDR2: SGHRS and YFSETQ. Trimming shortened V by 1 base and J by 2 bases, and 8 bases separated the two germline ends. The CDR3 is made up of 14 amino acids. The CDR3 DNA follows: TGCGCCAGCAGCTTGTCAGGGACCACAGATACGCAGTATTTT. It is translated as CASSLSGTTDTQYF.